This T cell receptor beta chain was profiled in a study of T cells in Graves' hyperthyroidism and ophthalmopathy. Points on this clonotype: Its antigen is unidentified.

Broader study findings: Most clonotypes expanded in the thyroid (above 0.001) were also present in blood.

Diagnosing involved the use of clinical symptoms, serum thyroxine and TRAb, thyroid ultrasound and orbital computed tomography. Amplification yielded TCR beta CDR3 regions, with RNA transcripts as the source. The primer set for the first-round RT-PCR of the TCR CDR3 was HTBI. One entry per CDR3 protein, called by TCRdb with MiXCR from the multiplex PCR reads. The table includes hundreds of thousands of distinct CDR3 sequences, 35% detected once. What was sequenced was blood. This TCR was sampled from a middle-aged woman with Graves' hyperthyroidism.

The CDR3 DNA follows: TGTGCCAGCTCACCAGGGATGGGGTTCTACGAGCAGTACTTC. Translated, it gives CASSPGMGFYEQYF. The rearrangement links TRBV18 to TRBJ2-7, with D hard to call. Germline CDR1 is KGHSH and CDR2 is LQKENI. Between the trimmed V and J ends, which lost 2 bases and 3 bases, there was a span of 11 bases. The CDR3 has 14 amino acids.